This is a list of T cell receptor beta chains from one sample in a study of cytomegalovirus exposure and HLA in healthy donors. TCRdb's copy holds only in-frame clones and misses some; the assay was immunoSEQ multiplex PCR. The data hold about 360,000 clones, with 86% observed a single time. Sequenced input: PBMCs. These receptor sequences come from a woman aged 18-29 years in good health and CMV-seronegative. CDR3s include the opening cysteine and the closing phenylalanine or tryptophan. The order of the fields is clone size, D gene, J gene, V gene, CDR3 protein, CDR3 DNA. D genes are given only for firm matches. Clone size is given for some rows only: seen once, a few or many times, or a class if the clone is expanded.

clone_size: NA; d_call: NA; j_call: TRBJ1-1; v_call: TRBV2; cdr3_aa: CASRGQFLGNTEAFF; cdr3_nt: TGTGCCAGCAGAGGACAGTTTCTTGGGAACACTGAAGCTTTCTTT
clone_size: NA; d_call: TRBD2; j_call: TRBJ2-3; v_call: TRBV27; cdr3_aa: CASSLGLAWADTQYF; cdr3_nt: TGTGCCAGCAGTCTGGGACTAGCGTGGGCAGATACGCAGTATTTT
clone_size: NA; d_call: TRBD2; j_call: TRBJ2-2; v_call: TRBV11-2; cdr3_aa: CASSFRGLAFANTGELFF; cdr3_nt: TGTGCCAGCAGCTTCCGCGGACTAGCGTTCGCGAACACCGGGGAGCTGTTTTTT
clone_size: NA; d_call: TRBD2; j_call: TRBJ2-2; v_call: TRBV18; cdr3_aa: CASSPVASGGMNTGELFF; cdr3_nt: TGTGCCAGCTCACCAGTGGCTAGCGGGGGGATGAACACCGGGGAGCTGTTTTTT
clone_size: once; d_call: NA; j_call: TRBJ2-1; v_call: TRBV5-5; cdr3_aa: CASSSTWGAMNEQFF; cdr3_nt: TGTGCCAGCAGCTCAACGTGGGGCGCGATGAATGAGCAGTTCTTC
clone_size: once; d_call: NA; j_call: TRBJ1-1; v_call: TRBV5-8; cdr3_aa: CASSLGQFSSNTEAFF; cdr3_nt: TGTGCCAGCAGCTTGGGACAGTTTTCATCGAACACTGAAGCTTTCTTT
clone_size: NA; d_call: NA; j_call: TRBJ1-2; v_call: TRBV2; cdr3_aa: CASSEQRTANYGYTF; cdr3_nt: TGTGCCAGCAGTGAACAAAGGACAGCAAACTATGGCTACACCTTC
clone_size: NA; d_call: TRBD1; j_call: TRBJ2-5; v_call: TRBV18; cdr3_aa: CASSNNAAGGKETQYF; cdr3_nt: TGTGCCAGCTCTAACAACGCTGCAGGGGGAAAGGAGACCCAGTACTTC
clone_size: few; d_call: NA; j_call: TRBJ1-2; v_call: TRBV30; cdr3_aa: CAWTRDTANYGYTF; cdr3_nt: TGTGCCTGGACCCGGGACACCGCTAACTATGGCTACACCTTC
clone_size: NA; d_call: NA; j_call: TRBJ2-6; v_call: TRBV10-3; cdr3_aa: CAISDVGPGANVLTF; cdr3_nt: TGTGCCATCAGTGACGTGGGGCCGGGGGCCAACGTCCTGACTTTC
clone_size: NA; d_call: TRBD1; j_call: TRBJ2-7; v_call: TRBV27; cdr3_aa: CASSVNRGQNEQYF; cdr3_nt: TGTGCCAGCAGTGTAAACAGGGGGCAAAACGAGCAGTACTTC
clone_size: NA; d_call: TRBD2; j_call: TRBJ2-3; v_call: TRBV2; cdr3_aa: CASSKLAGDGADTQYF; cdr3_nt: TGTGCCAGCAGTAAATTAGCGGGAGATGGGGCAGATACGCAGTATTTT
clone_size: NA; d_call: TRBD2; j_call: TRBJ2-7; v_call: TRBV27; cdr3_aa: CASSLSSGRYEQYF; cdr3_nt: TGTGCCAGCAGTTTATCTAGCGGGAGGTACGAGCAGTACTTC
clone_size: NA; d_call: NA; j_call: TRBJ2-7; v_call: TRBV7-9; cdr3_aa: CASSLDAGIYEQYF; cdr3_nt: TGTGCCAGCAGCCTCGACGCAGGTATTTACGAGCAGTACTTC
clone_size: NA; d_call: TRBD1; j_call: TRBJ1-2; v_call: TRBV7-9; cdr3_aa: CASDPGQGNYGYTF; cdr3_nt: TGTGCCAGCGACCCCGGACAGGGCAACTATGGCTACACCTTC
clone_size: NA; d_call: NA; j_call: TRBJ1-1; v_call: TRBV5-4; cdr3_aa: CASSLDRASRVSEAFF; cdr3_nt: TGTGCCAGCAGCTTGGACAGGGCCTCGCGGGTGTCTGAAGCTTTCTTT
clone_size: NA; d_call: TRBD2; j_call: TRBJ2-1; v_call: TRBV14; cdr3_aa: CASSPGRGGLADYNEQFF; cdr3_nt: TGTGCCAGCAGCCCCGGGAGGGGGGGGCTAGCGGACTACAATGAGCAGTTCTTC
clone_size: NA; d_call: NA; j_call: TRBJ2-7; v_call: TRBV21-1; cdr3_aa: CASRFGDTGIYEQYF; cdr3_nt: TGTGCCAGCAGGTTTGGAGACACAGGGATCTACGAGCAGTACTTC
clone_size: NA; d_call: NA; j_call: TRBJ1-2; v_call: TRBV28; cdr3_aa: CASSLELEANYGYTF; cdr3_nt: TGTGCCAGCAGTTTAGAGCTCGAGGCTAACTATGGCTACACCTTC
clone_size: once; d_call: TRBD2; j_call: TRBJ2-2; v_call: TRBV7-2; cdr3_aa: CASSLGGGSRTGELFF; cdr3_nt: TGTGCCAGCAGCTTAGGCGGCGGGAGTAGGACCGGGGAGCTGTTTTTT
clone_size: few; d_call: NA; j_call: TRBJ1-6; v_call: TRBV6-5; cdr3_aa: CASSYSDRNNSPLHF; cdr3_nt: TGTGCCAGCAGTTACTCTGACAGAAATAATTCACCCCTCCACTTT
clone_size: once; d_call: TRBD1; j_call: TRBJ1-6; v_call: TRBV7-9; cdr3_aa: CASSLEPRTGGRSPLHF; cdr3_nt: TGTGCCAGCAGCTTAGAACCCCGGACAGGAGGCCGTTCACCCCTCCACTTT
clone_size: NA; d_call: NA; j_call: TRBJ1-2; v_call: TRBV11-2; cdr3_aa: CASSFNWGGSDGYTF; cdr3_nt: TGTGCCAGCAGTTTTAACTGGGGAGGGAGTGATGGCTACACCTTC
clone_size: NA; d_call: TRBD1; j_call: TRBJ2-7; v_call: TRBV5-1; cdr3_aa: CASSAFTGDYEQYF; cdr3_nt: TGCGCCAGCAGCGCCTTTACAGGGGACTACGAGCAGTACTTC
clone_size: NA; d_call: TRBD2; j_call: TRBJ2-3; v_call: TRBV9; cdr3_aa: CASSVADRAGGSTDTQYF; cdr3_nt: TGTGCCAGCAGCGTAGCTGATAGGGCGGGAGGAAGCACAGATACGCAGTATTTT
clone_size: NA; d_call: NA; j_call: TRBJ1-4; v_call: TRBV7-6; cdr3_aa: CASSLREGGGLDEKLFF; cdr3_nt: TGTGCCAGCAGCTTAAGGGAAGGCGGTGGACTAGATGAAAAACTGTTTTTT
clone_size: NA; d_call: TRBD1; j_call: TRBJ1-1; v_call: TRBV18; cdr3_aa: CASSSGTGVNTEAFF; cdr3_nt: TGTGCCAGCTCATCCGGGACAGGGGTGAACACTGAAGCTTTCTTT
clone_size: NA; d_call: NA; j_call: TRBJ2-3; v_call: TRBV6-5; cdr3_aa: CASSSLGGNTQYF; cdr3_nt: TGTGCCAGCAGCTCACTGGGGGGAAATACGCAGTATTTT
clone_size: NA; d_call: NA; j_call: TRBJ2-1; v_call: TRBV19; cdr3_aa: CASSTGLIRNEQFF; cdr3_nt: TGTGCCAGTAGTACAGGGTTGATACGCAATGAGCAGTTCTTC
clone_size: NA; d_call: TRBD2; j_call: TRBJ2-1; v_call: TRBV12-5; cdr3_aa: CASGLGLAGANEQFF; cdr3_nt: TGTGCTAGTGGTTTGGGGCTAGCGGGAGCTAATGAGCAGTTCTTC
clone_size: NA; d_call: TRBD2; j_call: TRBJ2-3; v_call: TRBV5-1; cdr3_aa: CASRGTGGAILSGTDTQYF; cdr3_nt: TGCGCCAGCAGAGGGACCGGGGGGGCCATACTCAGTGGGACAGATACGCAGTATTTT
clone_size: NA; d_call: TRBD2; j_call: TRBJ2-5; v_call: TRBV7-2; cdr3_aa: CASSASGPGTQYF; cdr3_nt: TGTGCCAGCAGCGCTAGCGGCCCGGGGACCCAGTACTTC
clone_size: NA; d_call: TRBD1; j_call: TRBJ1-5; v_call: TRBV19; cdr3_aa: CASSARQGLLSNQPQHF; cdr3_nt: TGTGCCAGTAGTGCCCGACAGGGGCTACTTAGCAATCAGCCCCAGCATTTT
clone_size: NA; d_call: NA; j_call: TRBJ1-5; v_call: TRBV27; cdr3_aa: CASGRGQPQHF; cdr3_nt: TGTGCCAGTGGTAGGGGTCAGCCCCAGCATTTT
clone_size: NA; d_call: NA; j_call: TRBJ2-2; v_call: TRBV11-2; cdr3_aa: CASSSTATNTGELFF; cdr3_nt: TGTGCCAGCAGCTCTACAGCAACGAACACCGGGGAGCTGTTTTTT
clone_size: few; d_call: TRBD2; j_call: TRBJ2-7; v_call: TRBV18; cdr3_aa: CASSPTGTSGSSVREQYF; cdr3_nt: TGTGCCAGCTCACCAACCGGGACTAGCGGGAGCTCAGTGAGAGAGCAGTACTTC
clone_size: few; d_call: TRBD2; j_call: TRBJ2-5; v_call: TRBV7-2; cdr3_aa: CASSLGLAGAVETQYF; cdr3_nt: TGTGCCAGCAGCCTAGGACTAGCGGGAGCTGTGGAGACCCAGTACTTC
clone_size: NA; d_call: NA; j_call: TRBJ2-1; v_call: TRBV27; cdr3_aa: CASSLDGLNEQFF; cdr3_nt: TGTGCCAGCAGTCTAGATGGCCTCAATGAGCAGTTCTTC
clone_size: few; d_call: NA; j_call: TRBJ2-7; v_call: TRBV1; cdr3_aa: CTSHRGKSSYEQYF; cdr3_nt: TGCACCAGCCACCGAGGAAAGAGCTCCTACGAGCAGTACTTC
clone_size: NA; d_call: NA; j_call: TRBJ2-1; v_call: TRBV29-1; cdr3_aa: CSVVEGGSSYNEQFF; cdr3_nt: TGCAGCGTTGTGGAGGGAGGTAGCTCCTACAATGAGCAGTTCTTC
clone_size: once; d_call: TRBD1; j_call: TRBJ2-7; v_call: TRBV28; cdr3_aa: CASSITGTGELGQYF; cdr3_nt: TGTGCCAGCAGTATAACCGGGACAGGGGAGCTTGGGCAGTACTTC
clone_size: NA; d_call: NA; j_call: TRBJ1-1; v_call: TRBV29-1; cdr3_aa: CSVEDRGRAFF; cdr3_nt: TGCAGCGTTGAAGATAGGGGAAGGGCTTTCTTT
clone_size: NA; d_call: TRBD1; j_call: TRBJ1-2; v_call: TRBV7-9; cdr3_aa: CASSHRQGANGYTF; cdr3_nt: TGTGCCAGCAGCCACCGACAGGGGGCAAATGGCTACACCTTC
clone_size: NA; d_call: TRBD1; j_call: TRBJ1-3; v_call: TRBV4-1; cdr3_aa: CASSQGGQGASGNTIYF; cdr3_nt: TGCGCCAGCAGCCAAGGGGGCCAGGGGGCTTCAGGAAACACCATATATTTT
clone_size: NA; d_call: TRBD2; j_call: TRBJ2-7; v_call: TRBV11-2; cdr3_aa: CASSLASGRHEQYF; cdr3_nt: TGTGCCAGCAGCTTAGCTAGCGGGAGACACGAGCAGTACTTC
clone_size: NA; d_call: NA; j_call: TRBJ1-1; v_call: TRBV13; cdr3_aa: CASSRWTVNTEAFF; cdr3_nt: TGTGCCAGCAGCCGATGGACAGTTAACACTGAAGCTTTCTTT
clone_size: NA; d_call: TRBD1; j_call: TRBJ1-4; v_call: TRBV6-5; cdr3_aa: CASSAPGQGIGKLFF; cdr3_nt: TGTGCCAGCAGTGCCCCGGGACAGGGGATTGGAAAACTGTTTTTT
clone_size: NA; d_call: NA; j_call: TRBJ1-5; v_call: TRBV28; cdr3_aa: CASSVQRKPQHF; cdr3_nt: TGTGCCAGCAGTGTCCAGAGGAAGCCCCAGCATTTT
clone_size: NA; d_call: TRBD1; j_call: TRBJ1-3; v_call: TRBV9; cdr3_aa: CASSGDRVSGNTIYF; cdr3_nt: TGTGCCAGCAGCGGGGACAGGGTCTCTGGAAACACCATATATTTT
clone_size: NA; d_call: NA; j_call: TRBJ1-2; v_call: TRBV7-9; cdr3_aa: CASSGEQVINYGYTF; cdr3_nt: TGTGCCAGCAGCGGGGAACAGGTCATTAACTATGGCTACACCTTC
clone_size: NA; d_call: NA; j_call: TRBJ2-1; v_call: TRBV30; cdr3_aa: CAWSGETAYNEQFF; cdr3_nt: TGTGCCTGGAGCGGTGAGACAGCCTACAATGAGCAGTTCTTC
clone_size: NA; d_call: NA; j_call: TRBJ2-2; v_call: TRBV11-2; cdr3_aa: CASSGAAGELFF; cdr3_nt: TGTGCCAGCAGCGGGGCGGCCGGGGAGCTGTTTTTT
clone_size: few; d_call: NA; j_call: TRBJ2-1; v_call: TRBV18; cdr3_aa: CASSPPLYERNNLWNEQFF; cdr3_nt: TGTGCCAGCTCACCACCACTATACGAGCGGAACAACCTATGGAATGAGCAGTTCTTC